This TCR beta chain was observed in a study of blood T cell repertoires in COVID-19 (dated by TCRdb to 2020 to 2021). About the full investigation: Collaborator samples came from the United States, Italy and Spain and covered acute and convalescent phases of COVID-19. The repertoires were released in a freely available public database meant as a resource for research on the immune response to SARS-CoV-2. The material from the prospective study consisted of cDNA or gDNA derived from T cells, B-cell-depleted T cells, or PBMCs. Subjects who had been exposed to COVID-19, were actively infected with it, or had recovered from it provided the deeply sampled blood TCRbeta repertoires that made up the dataset. HLA class I and class II types, where available, came from metadata supplied by the sample provider rather than from assay-based typing. The samples were drawn from the first 160 participants of the ongoing ImmuneRACE study and from 1,254 subjects provided by 6 global collaborators. The sample metadata nearly always contained a de-identified subject ID, COVID-19 status, age in years and sex. On the study overall, not on this receptor specifically: The quantity of clinical and demographic metadata differed by source and by participant and was supplied without curation.

Whole blood was collected in K2EDTA tubes by collaborating institutions according to the institutions' own protocols. For TCRbeta analysis, collaborator samples were shipped as frozen whole blood, as isolated PBMCs, or as DNA extracted from either sample type. On this clone itself: The clone's antigen remains unknown. No base qualities exist here, and no much larger clone lies one base off it.

CDR1 and CDR2 (SGDLS, YYNGEE) derive from the germline V gene. The CDR3 goes from the cysteine to the phenylalanine over 21 residues. Only the CDR3 DNA is retained, 63 bases long and in frame from the first base. V loses 3 bases at its end and J loses 0 bases; junction bases beyond the gene matches: 12. The immunoSEQ Assay, a bias-controlled multiplex PCR, was used to amplify TCRbeta CDR3 regions from genomic DNA. The authors' analysis ran thus. The number of nucleated cells in each sample was estimated from the amplification of reference gene primers within the assay. Sequence reads were collapsed and filtered to measure the absolute abundance of every unique TCRbeta CDR3 rearrangement. For each sample, productive Simpson clonality was calculated by taking the square root of Simpson's diversity index across productive rearrangements. As stored in TCRdb, this immuneACCESS dataset retains in-frame rearrangements with V and J assigned. A fraction of the clones does not appear; measured against another copy, unresolved V genes explain less than half of the discrepancy, and the remainder lacks a known reason. V and J calls and clone size are copied from that table; D and trimming were computed from the DNA. The sample data list under 150,000 clones, and 88% of these were observed just once. The biggest ten clones account for approximately 8.1% of the sample.

The rearranged segments are TRBV9 and TRBJ2-1; the central 16 bases match TRBD2. Specimen: peripheral blood. The source is a man in his fifties or sixties with acute or convalescent COVID-19. The nucleotides read TGTGCCAGCAGCGCGAGAGGGGGGACTAGCGGGAGGGCCAGCTCCTACAATGAGCAGTTCTTC. The translation is CASSARGGTSGRASSYNEQFF.